The 21 T cell receptor beta chains below all came from one sample that was sequenced in a study of PD-1 blockade in classical Hodgkin lymphoma. Clones were sequenced by immunoSEQ multiplex PCR, and TCRdb holds only the in-frame ones, with some missing. Among fewer than 40,000 clones listed, under 90% were seen once. Time point: cycle 4 day 1 (C4D1), after 6 weeks of nivolumab. Every patient experienced relapse after autologous stem cell transplantation, and brentuximab vedotin exposure varied. Using magnetic negative selection, the CD4+ T cells were separated out of thawed PBMCs. The source was CD4+ T cells from blood, collected before the fourth cycle of nivolumab. All receptors come from a human donor with classical Hodgkin lymphoma.

The J gene is TRBJ1-4, the V gene TRBV7-9; no clear D gene. The CDR3 is 14 amino acids. Trimming shortened V by 0 bases and J by 8 bases, and 10 bases separated the two germline ends. CDR1 and CDR2 from the germline V gene are SEHNR and FQNEAQ (reference sequence). CDR3: CASSLAVGQEKLFF. The CDR3 nucleotides are TGTGCCAGCAGCTTAGCGGTCGGGCAGGAAAAACTGTTTTTT.

The genes are TRBV18 and TRBJ1-3; perhaps TRBD1 as D (6 bases). The CDR3 runs 15 residues. The V end lost 4 bases, the J end lost 3 bases, and 13 bases lay between the germline ends. The germline CDR1 and CDR2 sequences are KGHSH and LQKENI. CDR3 sequence reads: CASSLGQSRGNTIYF. The CDR3 nucleotides are TGTGCCAGCTCACTCGGACAGAGCCGTGGAAACACCATATATTTT.

This chain joins TRBV13 and TRBJ2-2; D is unclear. Germline CDR1 and CDR2: PRHDT and FYEKMQ (reference sequence). Trimming left V 1 base short and J 3 bases short, with 12 bases between. The CDR3 sequence is 16 residues long. The CDR3 protein is CASSLAPPIHTGELFF. The CDR3 DNA reads TGTGCCAGCAGCTTAGCCCCTCCAATACACACCGGGGAGCTGTTTTTT.

This chain uses TRBV30 with TRBJ1-3; D perhaps matches TRBD1 (5 bases). V dropped 2 bases and J dropped 0 bases, with 8 bases sitting between them. The CDR3 covers 14 residues. Germline V gene lookup returns CDR1 GTSNPN and CDR2 SVGIG (reference sequence). CDR3 coding DNA: TGTGCCTGGAGTCGACAGTTCTCTGGAAACACCATATATTTT. Amino acid sequence: CAWSRQFSGNTIYF.

The rearrangement links TRBV7-7 to TRBJ2-7; no clear D gene. This CDR3 spans 14 amino acids. V was shortened by 5 bases and J by 0 bases, with 11 bases between the two germline ends. CDR1 SSHAT and CDR2 FNYEAQ come from the germline V gene (reference sequence). The CDR3 sequence is CASSPPGNSYEQYF. CDR3 bases: TGTGCCAGCAGCCCTCCGGGCAACTCCTACGAGCAGTACTTC.

V usage is TRBV6-5 and J usage is TRBJ1-4; D gene uncertain. Trimming took 4 bases from V and 8 from J, leaving 14 bases between them. The CDR3 runs to 14 residues. Germline loops: CDR1 MNHEY, CDR2 SVGAGI. The CDR3 nucleotides read TGTGCCAGCAGTTTGTCGGGGAGGTGGGAAAAACTGTTTTTT. This translates into CASSLSGRWEKLFF.

The chain employs TRBV7-8 and TRBJ2-7; 9 positions match TRBD1. CDR3 size: 13 residues. Looked up from germline, CDR1 is SGHVS and CDR2 is FQNEAQ. Trimming took 5 bases from V and 5 from J; bases not matched to a gene: 4. CDR3 DNA sequence: TGTGCCAGCAGCGCCCGGACAGGGGACGAGCAGTACTTC. This encodes CASSARTGDEQYF.

This CDR3 reads CASSQEAQRPSGTTDTQYF. CDR3 coding DNA: TGCGCCAGCAGCCAAGAAGCCCAAAGGCCTAGCGGTACCACAGATACGCAGTATTTT. The chain is built from TRBV4-1 and TRBJ2-3; 7 nucleotides agree with TRBD2. V dropped 0 bases and J dropped 2; count of bases not matched to a gene: 14. Germline assignment: CDR1 MGHRA and CDR2 YSYEKL. The CDR3 sequence is 19 residues long.

This sequence joins TRBV7-9 and TRBJ2-2, with 9 bases identical to TRBD1. Germline V CDR1 and CDR2: SEHNR, FQNEAQ (reference sequence). CDR3 size: 17 residues. Trimming removed 1 base from V and 3 bases from J; junction bases left unmatched: 6. The CDR3 sequence is CASSLVGTGKDTGELFF. The DNA of the CDR3 is TGTGCCAGCAGCTTAGTTGGGACAGGGAAGGACACCGGGGAGCTGTTTTTT.

The chain couples TRBV7-9 to TRBJ2-3; possibly TRBD2 for D (6 bases). Germline CDR1 reads SEHNR; CDR2 reads FQNEAQ (reference sequence). The CDR3 covers 16 residues. V was shortened by 2 bases and J by 0 bases, with 12 bases between the two germline ends. The CDR3 sequence: CASSLWRDYSTDTQYF. CDR3 nucleotides: TGTGCCAGCAGCTTATGGCGGGATTATAGCACAGATACGCAGTATTTT.

J is TRBJ2-1 and V is TRBV7-8; D is perhaps TRBD2 (5 bases). Germline V gene lookup returns CDR1 SGHVS and CDR2 FQNEAQ. This CDR3 contains 15 residues. V lost 5 bases and J 8 bases, leaving 19 bases between the germline ends. The CDR3 DNA follows: TGTGCCAGCAGCCCCATCGGGGTCTCGAGCGATGAGCAGTTCTTC. It encodes CASSPIGVSSDEQFF.

J is TRBJ2-7 and V is TRBV7-2; D possibly matches TRBD1 or TRBD2 (5 bases each). The CDR3 is 13 amino acids. CDR1 and CDR2 from the germline V gene are SGHTA and FQGNSA. V was clipped by 3 bases and J by 4 bases, with 10 bases between them. CDR3 coding DNA: TGTGCCAGCAGCTTTGTGGGACCTTACGAGCAGTACTTC. It codes for CASSFVGPYEQYF. The complete variable domain, with remaining parts taken from reference TRBV7-2 and TRBJ2-7, reads GAGVSQSPSNKVTEKGKDVELRCDPISGHTALYWYRQSLGQGLEFLIYFQGNSAPDKSGLPSDRFSAERTGGSVSTLTIQRTQQEDSAVYLCASSFVGPYEQYFGPGTRLTVT.

The J gene is TRBJ1-1, the V gene TRBV7-2; D is undetermined. Germline V lookup: CDR1 SGHTA, CDR2 FQGNSA. V was clipped by 4 bases and J by 5 bases, with 11 bases between them. CDR3 length: 13 residues. The CDR3 here is CASSSQGSTEAFF. CDR3 DNA sequence: TGTGCCAGCAGCTCTCAAGGGTCGACTGAAGCTTTCTTT.

This clone was counted a single time. This sequence joins TRBV11-2 and TRBJ2-2; 10 nucleotides match TRBD2. Germline loops: CDR1 SGHAT, CDR2 FQNNGV. V lost 2 bases to trimming and J lost 0 bases; unmatched junction nucleotides: 0. The CDR3 contains 16 residues. This CDR3 is CASSLLAGANTGELFF. The DNA for the CDR3 is TGTGCCAGCAGCTTACTAGCGGGGGCGAACACCGGGGAGCTGTTTTTT.

The chain is built from TRBV6-5 and TRBJ2-7; no reliable D call. Germline CDR1 is MNHEY and CDR2 is SVGAGI. V lost 6 bases, J lost 4 bases, and 10 bases lay in between. The CDR3 extends over 12 amino acids. For the CDR3, the DNA is TGTGCCAGCAGCCGCACCCTTTACGAGCAGTACTTC. As protein: CASSRTLYEQYF.

The rearrangement links TRBV30 to TRBJ2-3, with 9 bases matching TRBD2. Germline V lookup: CDR1 GTSNPN, CDR2 SVGIG (reference sequence). The CDR3 is 16 amino acids. After removal of 0 bases from V and 5 bases from J, the junction contained 9 bases not matched to a gene. The CDR3: CAWSVKDSGGLDTQYF. The CDR3 nucleotides read TGTGCCTGGAGTGTAAAAGATAGCGGGGGTTTAGATACGCAGTATTTT.

This clone was seen a single time. The chain links TRBV5-1 to TRBJ2-5; D possibly matches TRBD1 or TRBD2 (5 bases each). Per the germline V gene, CDR1 is SGHRS and CDR2 is YFSETQ. This CDR3 has 14 residues. V gave up 3 bases and J gave up 5 bases, with 14 bases separating them. DNA of the CDR3: TGCGCCAGCAGCTCTGGGGGTGAGAAGGAGACCCAGTACTTC. Its translation is CASSSGGEKETQYF.

CDR3 DNA sequence: TGCGCCAGCAGCGTGGCGTCTATTAGACTAGCGGGGGGGAGCTCCTACAATGAGCAGTTCTTC. It is translated as CASSVASIRLAGGSSYNEQFF. This sequence joins TRBV5-1 and TRBJ2-1, with TRBD2 matching over 14 bases. The CDR3 covers 21 residues. Germline CDR1 reads SGHRS; CDR2 reads YFSETQ. V shed 4 bases, J shed 0 bases, and the junction held 15 bases outside the gene matches. Looking up the rest from reference TRBV5-1 and TRBJ2-1 gives the full variable domain: KAGVTQTPRYLIKTRGQQVTLSCSPISGHRSVSWYQQTPGQGLQFLFEYFSETQRNKGNFPGRFSGRQFSNSRSEMNVSTLELGDSALYLCASSVASIRLAGGSSYNEQFFGPGTRLTVL.

The chain links TRBV6-5 to TRBJ2-7; TRBD1 matches 7 bases. Per the germline V gene, CDR1 is MNHEY and CDR2 is SVGAGI. The CDR3 spans 14 residues. V was pared by 6 bases and J by 0 bases, with 5 bases of the junction left unmatched. The CDR3 sequence: CASRIGTASYEQYF. The CDR3 DNA sequence: TGTGCCAGCAGAATTGGGACAGCCTCCTACGAGCAGTACTTC.

The chain carries TRBV27 and TRBJ1-6; D is possibly TRBD1 (5 bases). CDR1 and CDR2 (germline): MNHEY, SMNVEV (reference sequence). CDR3 length: 22 residues. V lost 5 bases, J lost 0 bases, and 29 bases lay in between. The CDR3 nucleotides are TGTGCCAGCAGTCACAACCTGGAGTTGAGGGGCTCGCGTTCCTCCTATAATTCACCCCTCCACTTT. Its translation is CASSHNLELRGSRSSYNSPLHF.

The genes are TRBV4-3 and TRBJ2-1, with TRBD2 matching 9 bases. J lost 7 bases, V lost 0 bases, and 10 bases had no gene match. Germline values: CDR1 LGHNA, CDR2 YSLEER. The CDR3 totals 17 residues. The DNA of the CDR3 is TGCGCCAGCAGCCAAGATCCGGGCGGGGGGGCATGGAATGAGCAGTTCTTC. Protein sequence: CASSQDPGGGAWNEQFF.